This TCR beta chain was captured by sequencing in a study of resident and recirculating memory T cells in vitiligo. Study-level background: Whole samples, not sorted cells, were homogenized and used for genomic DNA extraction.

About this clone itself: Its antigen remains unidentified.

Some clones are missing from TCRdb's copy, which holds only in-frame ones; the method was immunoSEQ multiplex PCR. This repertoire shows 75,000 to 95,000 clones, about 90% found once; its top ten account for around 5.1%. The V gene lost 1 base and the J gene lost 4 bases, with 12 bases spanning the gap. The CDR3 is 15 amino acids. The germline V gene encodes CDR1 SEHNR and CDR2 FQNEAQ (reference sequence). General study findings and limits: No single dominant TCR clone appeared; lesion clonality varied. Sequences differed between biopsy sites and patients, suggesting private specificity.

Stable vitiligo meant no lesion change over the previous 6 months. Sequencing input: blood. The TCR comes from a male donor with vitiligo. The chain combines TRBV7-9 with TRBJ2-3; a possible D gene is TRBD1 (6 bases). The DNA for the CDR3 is TGTGCCAGCAGCTTAGGGGGGCTCGGGGCAGATACGCAGTATTTT. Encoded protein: CASSLGGLGADTQYF.